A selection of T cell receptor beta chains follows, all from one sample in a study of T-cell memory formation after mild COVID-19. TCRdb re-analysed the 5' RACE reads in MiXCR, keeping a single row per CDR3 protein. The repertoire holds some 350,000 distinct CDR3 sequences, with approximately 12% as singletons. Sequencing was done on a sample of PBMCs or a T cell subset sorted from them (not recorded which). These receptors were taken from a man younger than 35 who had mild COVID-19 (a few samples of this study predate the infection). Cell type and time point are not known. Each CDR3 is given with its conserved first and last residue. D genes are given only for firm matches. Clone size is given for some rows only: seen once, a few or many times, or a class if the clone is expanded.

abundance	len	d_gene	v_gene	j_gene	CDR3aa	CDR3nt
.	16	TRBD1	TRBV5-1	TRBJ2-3	CASSFGVQGAADTQYF	TGCGCCAGCAGCTTCGGGGTACAGGGGGCAGCAGATACGCAGTATTTT
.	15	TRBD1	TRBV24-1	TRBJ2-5	CATSDPRTGGETQYF	TGTGCCACCAGTGATCCCCGGACAGGCGGGGAGACCCAGTACTTC
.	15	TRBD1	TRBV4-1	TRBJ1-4	CASSWTGRTNEKLFF	TGCGCCAGCTCGTGGACAGGGCGCACTAATGAAAAACTGTTTTTT
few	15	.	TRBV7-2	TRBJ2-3	CASSVRGHSTDTQYF	TGTGCCAGCAGCGTCCGGGGCCATAGCACAGATACGCAGTATTTT
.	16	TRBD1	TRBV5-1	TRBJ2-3	CTSRMGYRGPPDTQYF	TGCACCAGCAGGATGGGATACAGGGGGCCGCCAGATACGCAGTATTTT
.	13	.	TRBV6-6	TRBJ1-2	CASSYRQRSGYTF	TGTGCCAGCAGTTACAGGCAGCGGTCTGGCTACACCTTC
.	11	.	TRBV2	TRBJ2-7	CASSADSEQYF	TGTGCCAGCAGCGCTGATAGCGAGCAGTACTTC
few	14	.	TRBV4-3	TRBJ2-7	CASSQGVSGDEQYF	TGCGCCAGCAGCCAAGGGGTATCTGGTGACGAGCAGTACTTC
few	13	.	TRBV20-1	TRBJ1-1	CSASGPEVIGAFF	TGCAGTGCTAGTGGACCGGAGGTTATTGGAGCTTTCTTT
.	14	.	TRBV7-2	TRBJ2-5	CASSLGRDKETQYF	TGTGCCAGCAGCTTAGGTCGGGACAAAGAGACCCAGTACTTC
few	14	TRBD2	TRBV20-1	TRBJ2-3	CSAPFGGGTDTQYF	TGCAGTGCTCCTTTCGGGGGAGGGACAGATACGCAGTATTTT
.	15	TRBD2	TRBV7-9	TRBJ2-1	CASSHRRGGRKEQFF	TGTGCCAGCAGCCATCGACGGGGGGGCCGGAAGGAGCAGTTCTTC
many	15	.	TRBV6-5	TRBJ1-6	CASSYSIQGNSPLHF	TGTGCCAGCAGTTACTCGATACAGGGTAATTCACCCCTCCACTTT
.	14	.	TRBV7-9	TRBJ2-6	CASSWIRGANVLTF	TGTGCCAGCAGCTGGATCCGGGGGGCCAACGTCCTGACTTTC